The 28 T cell receptor beta chains reported below all come from one sample, sequenced in a study of T-cell memory formation after mild COVID-19. TCRdb processed the 5' RACE reads anew with MiXCR; each CDR3 protein has one entry. The data show hundreds of thousands of distinct CDR3 sequences, with roughly 20% seen just once and about 8.4% held by the top ten. The sample taken for sequencing was PBMCs or a T cell subset sorted from them (not recorded which). These receptors all come from an adult woman who had mild COVID-19 (a few samples of this study predate the infection). Cell type and time point are not known.

The chain is built from TRBV24-1 and TRBJ2-5, with 8 nucleotides matching TRBD1. V lost 3 bases, J lost 3 bases, and 8 bases stayed unmatched. The V gene's germline CDR1 is KGHDR and CDR2 SFDVKD. There are 16 residues in the CDR3. The CDR3 spells CATSDRPGQGKETQYF. The CDR3 nucleotides are TGTGCCACCAGTGATCGTCCCGGACAGGGCAAAGAGACCCAGTACTTC.

The chain links TRBV29-1 to TRBJ1-1; weak D call: TRBD1 (5 bases). This CDR3 region has 13 residues. CDR1 is SQVTM and CDR2 is ANQGSEA in the germline V gene. Trimming removed 5 bases from V and 4 bases from J, with 14 bases in between. CDR3 DNA: TGCAGCGTTCAAGGGGTACGCGGCACTGAAGCTTTCTTT. The encoded protein is CSVQGVRGTEAFF. Supplemented by reference TRBV29-1 and TRBJ1-1, the full variable domain reads SAVISQKPSRDICQRGTSLTIQCQVDSQVTMMFWYRQQPGQSLTLIATANQGSEATYESGFVIDKFPISRPNLTFSTLTVSNMSPEDSSIYLCSVQGVRGTEAFFGQGTRLTVV.

This clonotype was seen a few times. V and J are TRBV7-9 and TRBJ2-3; 14 bases are shared with TRBD2. CDR1 and CDR2 (germline): SEHNR, FQNEAQ (reference sequence). The V gene end was trimmed by 5 bases and the J gene end by 7 bases; junction bases not matched to a gene: 23. The CDR3 covers 21 residues. CDR3 region: CASSLGLAGARGGEGRHTQYF. CDR3 coding DNA: TGTGCCAGCAGCCTGGGACTAGCGGGAGCCCGTGGCGGGGAAGGAAGGCATACGCAGTATTTT.

A single count supports this clonotype. The chain combines TRBV3-1 with TRBJ1-4; tentative D call: TRBD1 (5 bases). CDR1 and CDR2 from the germline V gene are LGHDT and YNNKEL (reference sequence). The germline V and J ends were trimmed by 5 bases and 0 bases, with 13 bases remaining between them. The CDR3 totals 16 residues. The CDR3 is CASSSRSTATNEKLFF. The CDR3 DNA sequence: TGTGCCAGCAGCTCACGTTCGACAGCAACTAATGAAAAACTGTTTTTT.

The chain has TRBV5-1 and TRBJ2-7, with TRBD1 identical over 7 bases. J gave up 3 bases and V 0 bases, and 6 bases lay outside the gene matches. This CDR3 comprises 15 residues. Germline V gene sequence: CDR1 SGHRS, CDR2 YFSETQ. The CDR3 region has the DNA TGCGCCAGCAGCTTGGTTATGGGACAGTACTACGAGCAGTACTTC. Translated: CASSLVMGQYYEQYF.

This chain links TRBV6-5 with TRBJ2-2; the match to TRBD1 covers 10 bases. Germline V CDR1 and CDR2: MNHEY, SVGAGI. The CDR3 has 14 amino acids. With V trimmed by 8 bases and J by 3 bases, 3 bases remained unmatched. The CDR3 region has the DNA TGTGCCAGCGGGACAGGGGTTCACACCGGGGAGCTGTTTTTT. Encoded protein: CASGTGVHTGELFF.

This clonotype was seen a few times. V gene TRBV6-4 combines with J gene TRBJ1-2; D is ambiguous. This CDR3 comprises 11 residues. V was clipped by 0 bases and J by 6 bases, with 2 bases between them. Germline loops: CDR1 MRHNA, CDR2 SNTAGT. The CDR3 here is CASSDSNGYTF. The CDR3 nucleotides are TGTGCCAGCAGTGACTCTAATGGCTACACCTTC.

The J gene is TRBJ2-5, the V gene TRBV5-1; 8 positions agree with TRBD1. Trimming cost V 4 bases and J 3 bases; bases outside gene matches: 11. The CDR3 runs to 16 residues. The germline V gene encodes CDR1 SGHRS and CDR2 YFSETQ. The CDR3 DNA is TGCGCCAGCAGCCCGGATCCCACAGGGGGAGAAGAGACCCAGTACTTC. Protein: CASSPDPTGGEETQYF.

Here the CDR3 DNA reads TGTGCCAGCAGCTTAAGGGGTAGGGTCAACACCGGGGAGCTGTTTTTT. Translating gives CASSLRGRVNTGELFF. J is TRBJ2-2 and V is TRBV11-2, with D tentatively TRBD1 (5 bases). This CDR3 region has 16 residues. Per the germline V gene, CDR1 is SGHAT and CDR2 is FQNNGV. The V and J ends lost 2 bases and 2 bases respectively, with 12 bases between them.

This chain links TRBV15 with TRBJ1-6, with D perhaps TRBD1 (5 bases). V shed 0 bases and J shed 4 bases, with 10 bases lying between them. Germline V gene sequence: CDR1 LNHNV, CDR2 YYDKDF (reference sequence). The CDR3 spans 16 residues. The CDR3 reads CATSRDGTGYNSPLHF. The CDR3 DNA reads TGTGCCACCAGCAGAGATGGGACGGGATATAATTCACCCCTCCACTTT.

This clonotype was seen a handful of times. The chain employs TRBV30 and TRBJ2-3, with D possibly matching TRBD2 (6 bases). Germline lookup yields CDR1 GTSNPN and CDR2 SVGIG (reference sequence). The CDR3 is 14 residues long. V lost 3 bases to trimming and J lost 4 bases, with 14 bases between them. CDR3 sequence: CAWSLNGGADTQYF. CDR3 nucleotide sequence: TGTGCCTGGAGCTTGAATGGCGGGGCAGATACGCAGTATTTT. Full variable domain (outside the CDR3, taken from reference TRBV30 and TRBJ2-3): SQTIHQWPATLVQPVGSPLSLECTVEGTSNPNLYWYRQAAGRGLQLLFYSVGIGQISSEVPQNLSASRPQDRQFILSSKKLLLSDSGFYLCAWSLNGGADTQYFGPGTRLTVL.

The sample holds a few counts of this clonotype. The rearrangement joins TRBV2 to TRBJ2-7, with 8 nucleotides matching TRBD1. Germline loops: CDR1 SNHLY, CDR2 FYNNEI. The CDR3 extends over 14 amino acids. The V and J ends lost 4 bases and 2 bases, in that order; junction bases with no gene match: 4. The CDR3 loop is CASSAEQGAYEQYF. DNA of the CDR3: TGTGCCAGCAGTGCGGAACAGGGGGCCTACGAGCAGTACTTC.

The J gene is TRBJ1-1, the V gene TRBV29-1; 9 bases map to TRBD1. CDR1 and CDR2 (germline): SQVTM, ANQGSEA. The CDR3 loop spans 13 amino acids. The V segment lost 7 bases and the J segment 3 bases; nucleotides outside the gene matches: 6. The CDR3 is CSAPRQGDTEAFF. The DNA for the CDR3 is TGCAGCGCCCCGAGACAGGGGGACACTGAAGCTTTCTTT.

V and J are TRBV5-1 and TRBJ2-1; D call uncertain. The CDR3 sequence is 14 residues long. Germline V lookup: CDR1 SGHRS, CDR2 YFSETQ. With 4 bases removed from V and 6 bases from J, the gap between germline ends came to 14 bases. The CDR3 is CASSVSRVVNEQFF. Here the CDR3 DNA reads TGCGCCAGCAGCGTTAGCCGGGTCGTCAATGAGCAGTTCTTC. The complete variable domain, with remaining parts taken from reference TRBV5-1 and TRBJ2-1, reads KAGVTQTPRYLIKTRGQQVTLSCSPISGHRSVSWYQQTPGQGLQFLFEYFSETQRNKGNFPGRFSGRQFSNSRSEMNVSTLELGDSALYLCASSVSRVVNEQFFGPGTRLTVL.

The gene calls are TRBV29-1 and TRBJ2-5; 9 nucleotides agree with TRBD1. CDR3 length: 13 amino acids. The V and J ends lost 4 bases and 5 bases, in that order; junction bases with no gene match: 5. Germline V CDR1 and CDR2: SQVTM, ANQGSEA. The CDR3 reads CSVGRDRAETQYF. CDR3 sequence (DNA): TGCAGCGTTGGTAGGGACAGGGCGGAGACCCAGTACTTC.

This chain's CDR3 is CASSQDGRTYGYTF. The DNA of the CDR3 is TGCGCCAGCAGCCAAGACGGCAGAACCTATGGCTACACCTTC. The rearrangement uses TRBV4-1 and TRBJ1-2; D is unresolved. V gave up 0 bases and J gave up 4 bases, with 9 bases separating them. The germline CDR1 and CDR2 sequences are MGHRA and YSYEKL. The CDR3 is 14 residues long.

The V gene is TRBV4-2, the J gene TRBJ1-2; tentative D call: TRBD1 (5 bases). The germline V gene has CDR1 LGHNA and CDR2 YNFKEQ. The CDR3 length is 13 residues. V was clipped by 1 base and J by 6 bases, with 9 bases between them. The CDR3 region is CASSQVGGNGYTF. CDR3 coding DNA: TGTGCCAGCAGCCAAGTGGGGGGGAATGGCTACACCTTC.

This rearrangement joins TRBV7-6 to TRBJ2-7; 9 nucleotides align to TRBD1. V lost 4 bases and J lost 1; bases outside the gene matches: 8. The CDR3 covers 16 residues. Germline CDR1 and CDR2: SGHVS and FNYEAQ. The DNA for the CDR3 is TGTGCCAGCAGCTCTTCCGGGACAGGGAGATCCTACGAGCAGTACTTC. It codes for CASSSSGTGRSYEQYF.

This clonotype has only a few counts. This sequence joins TRBV28 and TRBJ2-1; D possibly uses TRBD1 or TRBD2 (5 bases each). Per the germline V gene, CDR1 is MDHEN and CDR2 is SYDVKM. V was clipped by 2 bases and J by 7 bases, with 15 bases between them. The CDR3 length is 15 residues. Here the CDR3 reads CASSLGLGTLNEQFF. CDR3 DNA: TGTGCCAGCAGTTTAGGTCTCGGGACCCTAAATGAGCAGTTCTTC. Together with reference TRBV28 and TRBJ2-1, the CDR3 gives the full variable domain: DVKVTQSSRYLVKRTGEKVFLECVQDMDHENMFWYRQDPGLGLRLIYFSYDVKMKEKGDIPEGYSVSREKKERFSLILESASTNQTSMYLCASSLGLGTLNEQFFGPGTRLTVL.

The chain has TRBV6-5 and TRBJ2-1, with TRBD2 matching over 9 bases. Unmatched junction bases numbered 11, after V lost 8 bases and J lost 6 bases. Germline V gives CDR1 MNHEY, CDR2 SVGAGI. The CDR3 is 15 residues long. The CDR3 here is CASCVSGSWPNEQFF. CDR3 in DNA: TGTGCCAGCTGCGTTAGCGGGAGTTGGCCCAATGAGCAGTTCTTC.

The V gene is TRBV20-1, the J gene TRBJ2-3; no definite D call. V shed 6 bases and J shed 1 base, with 14 bases lying between them. Germline V gene data show CDR1 as DFQATT and CDR2 as SNEGSKA (reference sequence). The CDR3 contains 14 residues. The CDR3 nucleotides are TGCAGTGCGCCCAATCCCTCTGGCACAGATACGCAGTATTTT. Amino acid sequence: CSAPNPSGTDTQYF.

Only a few counts were recorded for this clonotype. Written as DNA, the CDR3 is TGCGCCAGCAGCCAGGCGGGACAGGGCCGAATCGGGGGGTCCTACGAGCAGTACTTC. This sequence encodes CASSQAGQGRIGGSYEQYF. The chain has TRBV4-1 and TRBJ2-7, with 9 bases lining up with TRBD1. The CDR3 totals 19 residues. V shed 3 bases and J 1 base; nucleotides not matched to a gene: 16. CDR1 MGHRA and CDR2 YSYEKL come from the germline V gene.

The chain couples TRBV20-1 to TRBJ2-3, with D perhaps TRBD1 or TRBD2 (5 bases each). V was trimmed by 3 bases and J by 1 base, leaving 20 bases between them. Germline loops: CDR1 DFQATT, CDR2 SNEGSKA (reference sequence). There are 17 residues in the CDR3. The CDR3 region has the DNA TGCAGTGCTAGGATAATGACCCGGGGCGGCCGCACAGATACGCAGTATTTT. Translation: CSARIMTRGGRTDTQYF.

There are a few counts of this clonotype. The rearrangement links TRBV5-1 to TRBJ1-1; D is possibly TRBD1 (5 bases). This CDR3 contains 14 residues. CDR1 is SGHRS and CDR2 is YFSETQ in the germline V gene. Deletions cut 0 bases from V and 6 bases from J, with 12 bases between. CDR3 DNA sequence: TGCGCCAGCAGCTTGGTCGGGGGTATCTCTGAAGCTTTCTTT. This sequence encodes CASSLVGGISEAFF.

This chain connects TRBV29-1 to TRBJ2-3; D is unclear. CDR3 length: 13 residues. From germline, CDR1 is SQVTM and CDR2 ANQGSEA. The chain's CDR3 is CSSDSPGTDTQYF. The CDR3 bases are TGCAGTTCAGACTCTCCCGGAACAGATACGCAGTATTTT.

This chain links TRBV7-9 with TRBJ1-2; TRBD1 agrees at 10 bases. V lost 4 bases, J lost 2 bases, and 7 bases stayed unmatched. This CDR3 is 16 amino acids long. The germline CDR1 and CDR2 sequences are SEHNR and FQNEAQ (reference sequence). CDR3 protein: CASSSPGQGVNYGYTF. The DNA for the CDR3 is TGTGCCAGCAGCTCTCCCGGACAGGGGGTAAACTATGGCTACACCTTC.

This clonotype was detected ten times or more. CDR3 sequence reads: CASSRDRVTGELFF. CDR3 sequence (DNA): TGTGCCAGCAGCCGGGACAGGGTTACCGGGGAGCTGTTTTTT. The V call is TRBV3-1, the J call TRBJ2-2; 9 bases are a match to TRBD1. V trimming: 4 bases; J trimming: 5 bases; junction bases outside the gene matches: 2. This CDR3 is 14 amino acids long. Looked up from germline, CDR1 is LGHDT and CDR2 is YNNKEL (reference sequence).

This clonotype was seen more than once but under ten times. The gene calls are TRBV6-5 and TRBJ2-5; D remains unclear. Per germline, CDR1 MNHEY and CDR2 SVGAGI. Trimming stripped 0 bases from V and 2 bases from J, with 13 bases between. This CDR3 contains 16 residues. The CDR3 bases are TGTGCCAGCAGTTACTCGGTTTTCTGGGGACAAGAGACCCAGTACTTC. Residues: CASSYSVFWGQETQYF.